This entry lists 17 T cell receptor beta chains sequenced from one sample in a study of cytomegalovirus exposure and HLA in healthy donors. PCR involved 60 Vbeta and 13 Jbeta primers. Some clones are missing from TCRdb's copy, which holds only in-frame ones; the method was immunoSEQ multiplex PCR. This sample has approximately 120,000 clones; 73% occur once, and the top ten carry about 4.9%. Material for sequencing was PBMCs. The receptors stem from a man between 60 and 75 years old in good health and CMV-seropositive.

This clone was seen just once. This sequence joins TRBV29-1 and TRBJ1-5; possible D gene TRBD1, 5 bases. Germline V gives CDR1 SQVTM, CDR2 ANQGSEA. The CDR3 sequence is 12 residues long. Trimming removed 4 bases at V and 5 bases at J, with 9 bases between. This CDR3 is CSVGSGDQPQHF. The CDR3 region has the DNA TGCAGCGTTGGGTCGGGGGATCAGCCCCAGCATTTT. Based on the CDR3 plus reference TRBV29-1 and TRBJ1-5, the full variable domain is SAVISQKPSRDICQRGTSLTIQCQVDSQVTMMFWYRQQPGQSLTLIATANQGSEATYESGFVIDKFPISRPNLTFSTLTVSNMSPEDSSIYLCSVGSGDQPQHFGDGTRLSIL.

This chain connects TRBV10-3 to TRBJ1-2; no clear D. The CDR3 spans 13 residues. The V end was cut by 4 bases, the J end by 1 base, with 7 bases between. The germline V gene has CDR1 ENHRY and CDR2 SYGVKD. CDR3 DNA: TGTGCCATCAGTGGCGGTTATAACTATGGCTACACCTTC. Its protein is CAISGGYNYGYTF.

The J gene is TRBJ1-2, the V gene TRBV7-2; 9 nucleotides align to TRBD1. From germline, CDR1 is SGHTA and CDR2 FQGNSA. V lost 7 bases and J lost 8; bases outside the gene matches: 14. This CDR3 contains 15 residues. The CDR3, as DNA: TGTGCCAGCATCAGACAGGGGGACAGCTACAGCGGCTACACCTTC. Its protein product is CASIRQGDSYSGYTF.

The V gene is TRBV7-9, the J gene TRBJ1-1; 11 bases are shared with TRBD1. From germline, CDR1 is SEHNR and CDR2 FQNEAQ (reference sequence). The CDR3 runs 17 residues. J was trimmed by 6 bases and V by 5 bases; bases with no gene match: 14. The CDR3 region is CASSPQPWTGGKSEAFF. The CDR3 DNA follows: TGTGCCAGCAGCCCTCAACCTTGGACAGGGGGCAAATCTGAAGCTTTCTTT.

This chain connects TRBV6-5 to TRBJ2-3; D remains unclear. The germline V gene has CDR1 MNHEY and CDR2 SVGAGI. The CDR3 runs to 12 residues. The V end was cut by 4 bases, the J end by 11 bases, with 13 bases between. The CDR3 region is CASSFDKNGQYF. As DNA, the CDR3 is TGTGCCAGCAGTTTTGACAAGAATGGGCAGTATTTT.

This chain uses TRBV27 with TRBJ2-2, with 11 bases aligning to TRBD2. The CDR3 consists of 18 residues. V trimming: 6 bases; J trimming: 0 bases; junction bases outside the gene matches: 9. Looked up from germline, CDR1 is MNHEY and CDR2 is SMNVEV (reference sequence). In nucleotides, the CDR3 is TGTGCCAGCAGCCCACTAGCGGGGGTTATAACGAACACCGGGGAGCTGTTTTTT. The encoded protein is CASSPLAGVITNTGELFF.

V is TRBV4-1 and J is TRBJ1-5; unclear D gene. Germline loops: CDR1 MGHRA, CDR2 YSYEKL. V was cut by 2 bases and J by 3 bases, with 5 bases left in between. The CDR3 extends over 13 amino acids. Written as DNA, the CDR3 is TGCGCCAGCAGCCAAACAGCCAATCAGCCCCAGCATTTT. This gives the protein CASSQTANQPQHF.

This chain uses TRBV7-9 with TRBJ1-1; D unresolved. Germline loops: CDR1 SEHNR, CDR2 FQNEAQ (reference sequence). The germline V and J ends were trimmed by 8 bases and 0 bases, with 10 bases remaining between them. The CDR3 consists of 13 residues. In nucleotides, the CDR3 is TGTGCCAGCGCCGGGAACATGAACACTGAAGCTTTCTTT. Its protein is CASAGNMNTEAFF.

V usage is TRBV10-3 and J usage is TRBJ1-5; D call uncertain. Trimming removed 8 bases at V and 6 bases at J, with 8 bases between. Germline CDR1 ENHRY, CDR2 SYGVKD. The CDR3 is 11 residues long. Here the CDR3 DNA reads TGTGCCATCGGGAGTGGTCAGCCCCAGCATTTT. Translation gives CAIGSGQPQHF.

This clone was counted only a few times. The rearrangement joins TRBV5-6 to TRBJ1-2, with 7 bases identical to TRBD1. There are 14 residues in the CDR3. V was pared by 0 bases and J by 5 bases, with 4 bases of the junction left unmatched. The germline CDR1 and CDR2 sequences are SGHDT and YYEEEE. This CDR3 is CASSLGDSSYGYTF. DNA of the CDR3: TGTGCCAGCAGCTTGGGGGACAGCAGTTATGGCTACACCTTC.

This rearrangement joins TRBV18 to TRBJ2-3, with 7 bases fitting TRBD2. Trimming at V came to 3 bases and at J to 5 bases, leaving 11 bases not matched to a gene. The CDR3 runs 16 residues. CDR1 is KGHSH, CDR2 LQKENI, per germline. CDR3 sequence: CASSPSTGLGRDTQYF. The CDR3 region has the DNA TGTGCCAGCTCACCGTCTACCGGACTAGGTCGAGATACGCAGTATTTT.

This chain joins TRBV9 and TRBJ1-1; D is undetermined. Germline V gene lookup returns CDR1 SGDLS and CDR2 YYNGEE. The CDR3 contains 13 residues. V was clipped by 0 bases and J by 5 bases, with 8 bases between them. CDR3 sequence: CASSVAGSTEAFF. The CDR3 bases are TGTGCCAGCAGCGTAGCTGGGAGTACTGAAGCTTTCTTT.

This clone was recorded once. The V gene is TRBV5-1, the J gene TRBJ1-6; a weak D match, TRBD1 (5 bases). V lost 2 bases and J lost 6, with 6 bases in between. From germline, CDR1 is SGHRS and CDR2 YFSETQ. This CDR3 has 13 residues. CDR3 protein: CASSFQGNSPLHF. The CDR3, as DNA: TGCGCCAGCAGCTTTCAGGGTAATTCACCCCTCCACTTT.

The CDR3 spells CASSFWQYNSPLHF. CDR3 bases: TGTGCCAGCAGCTTCTGGCAGTACAATTCACCCCTCCACTTT. This chain uses TRBV5-6 with TRBJ1-6; D gene unclear. Trimming cost V 2 bases and J 7 bases, with 10 bases left between them. The V gene's germline CDR1 is SGHDT and CDR2 YYEEEE. CDR3 size: 14 residues.

The chain carries TRBV7-9 and TRBJ2-3, with D maybe TRBD2 (5 bases). The CDR3 is 14 amino acids. Germline V gene sequence: CDR1 SEHNR, CDR2 FQNEAQ (reference sequence). V was shortened by 5 bases and J by 6 bases, with 15 bases between the two germline ends. The CDR3 DNA sequence: TGTGCCAGCAGCGATAACCGGGGTGGTGATACGCAGTATTTT. It is translated as CASSDNRGGDTQYF. The full variable domain, with the rest looked up from reference TRBV7-9 and TRBJ2-3, is DTGVSQNPRHKITKRGQNVTFRCDPISEHNRLYWYRQTLGQGPEFLTYFQNEAQLEKSRLLSDRFSAERPKGSFSTLEIQRTEQGDSAMYLCASSDNRGGDTQYFGPGTRLTVL.

The J gene is TRBJ2-7, the V gene TRBV30; D possibly corresponds to TRBD1 (6 bases). CDR1 is GTSNPN, CDR2 SVGIG, per germline (reference sequence). Trimming removed 8 bases at V and 1 base at J, with 15 bases between. This CDR3 contains 13 residues. In DNA form, the CDR3 reads TGTGCCGGGGGAAGAACAGGGTCCTACGAGCAGTACTTC. As protein: CAGGRTGSYEQYF.

This clone is medium-sized by share. The sample contains more than one DNA sequence encoding this CDR3. The rearrangement uses TRBV29-1 and TRBJ2-2; 9 nucleotides align to TRBD1. The CDR3 length is 13 residues. In germline, CDR1 is SQVTM, CDR2 ANQGSEA. V gave up 5 bases and J gave up 6 bases; unmatched junction bases: 4. The CDR3 here is CSVRRQGAGELFF. The CDR3 DNA sequence: TGCAGCGTTCGCCGACAGGGGGCCGGGGAGCTGTTTTTT.